This T cell receptor beta chain was captured by sequencing in a study of graft-versus-host responses after intestinal transplantation. Across the study: The recipients all started with anti-thymocyte globulin induction and then took tacrolimus and steroids for around 3 years.

Data came from immunoSEQ multiplex PCR; TCRdb stores just in-frame clones and leaves some out. The sample carries 20,000 to 30,000 clones, 75% to 90% recorded once. A word on this clone: Antigen unknown.

General study results and limits: GvH clones appeared in recipient marrow, some first in ileum or blood. After transplant, early declines in HvG clones were associated with peak levels of circulating GvH clones. Within allografts, high graft-versus-host to host-versus-graft clonal ratios were seen among patients with graft-donor T cell macrochimerism.

Germline V gives CDR1 SGHVS, CDR2 FNYEAQ. Trimming left V 11 bases short and J 1 base short, with 17 bases between. CDR3 length: 14 residues. The V and J genes are TRBV7-6 and TRBJ1-1, with TRBD1 as a possible D gene (6 bases). The receptor was derived from a human patient who received an intestinal transplant, so some T cells may come from the graft donor. Here the sequenced sample was PBMCs, taken about 28 days after intestinal transplant. The CDR3 DNA follows: TGTGCCTCTCAAGGGAAGGGGGGGAACACTGAAGCTTTCTTT. Its translation: CASQGKGGNTEAFF.